This TCR beta chain was documented in a study of blood T cell repertoires in COVID-19. For recovered donors of Cohort 3, there were two negative PCRs, clearance, or symptom resolution. The length of the CDR3 is 14 residues. Germline V gene sequence: CDR1 ENHRY, CDR2 SYGVKD. With 9 bases clipped from V and 5 bases from J, the junction kept 12 bases outside the gene matches. In the original analysis: Amplification from reference gene primers served as the basis for estimated nucleated cell counts. Profiling relied on immunoSEQ multiplex PCR, and the TCRdb table lists in-frame clones only, not all of them. Clone size and V and J calls were adopted from that table, with D and trimming inferred from the DNA. Here the sample spans more than 400,000 clones, about 92% being singletons.

The source material was PBMCs or T cells enriched from blood (not recorded which). This clonotype originated in a young man who had recovered from COVID-19. The V gene is TRBV10-3, the J gene TRBJ2-7; 8 nucleotides align to TRBD2. The CDR3 DNA reads as TGTGCCATATCGGGAGGGGTAGCCTCTAACGAGCAGTACTTC. Translating it yields CAISGGVASNEQYF.